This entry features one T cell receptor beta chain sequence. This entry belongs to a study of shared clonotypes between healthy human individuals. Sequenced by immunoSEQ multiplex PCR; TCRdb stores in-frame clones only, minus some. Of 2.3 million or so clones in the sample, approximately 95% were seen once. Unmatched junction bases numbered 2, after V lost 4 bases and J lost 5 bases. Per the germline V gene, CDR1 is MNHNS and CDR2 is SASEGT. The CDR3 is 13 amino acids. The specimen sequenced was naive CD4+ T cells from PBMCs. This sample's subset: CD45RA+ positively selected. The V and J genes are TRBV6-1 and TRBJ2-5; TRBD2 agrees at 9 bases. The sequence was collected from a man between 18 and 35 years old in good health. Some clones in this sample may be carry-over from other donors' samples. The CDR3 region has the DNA TGTGCCAGCAGTGGAGGACTAGCGGAGACCCAGTACTTC. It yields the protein CASSGGLAETQYF.